This T cell receptor (beta chain) is from a study of T cells in Graves' hyperthyroidism and ophthalmopathy (dated by TCRdb to between 2018 and 2021). For context, the study as a whole: Peripheral blood samples were taken at the time of initial diagnosis, prior to any treatment. An independent validation cohort of some 18 hyperthyroidism patients and more than 15 patients who later progressed to ophthalmopathy tested prospective prediction of ophthalmopathy. A discovery cohort of approximately 100 patients, about 40 with Graves' ophthalmopathy and under 60 with stable Graves' hyperthyroidism, was used to find distinguishing TCR V-J signatures. After blood sampling, hyperthyroidism patients were treated with methimazole at a starting dose of 30 mg daily, and ophthalmopathy patients were treated with high-dose intravenous methylprednisolone. For training and testing, the 100 or so patients in the discovery cohort were randomly divided in a 7:3 ratio. According to the paper, TCR Vbeta CDR3 sequencing was carried out on roughly 130 peripheral blood samples, which came from approximately 43 ophthalmopathy, around 75 hyperthyroidism and roughly 17 progressor patients. Thyroid tissue and blood T-cell repertoires from several Graves' hyperthyroidism patients were also compared in the study.

CDR1 is given as SNHLY and CDR2 as FYNNEI, both from the germline V gene. V loses 6 bases of germline sequence and J loses 0 bases, and the interval between the two ends is 8 bases. Spanning cysteine to phenylalanine, the CDR3 consists of 13 amino acids. Just the 39-base CDR3 DNA is kept, in frame starting at base 1. The TCR beta CDR3 regions were amplified from the RNA transcripts. A first-round RT-PCR of the TCR CDR3 used the HTBI primer set with the Qiagen OneStep RT-PCR kit. Libraries were constructed in a second round of multiplex PCR, after which size selection and purification were performed. Libraries were sequenced paired-end with 100 bp reads on an Illumina HiSeq2000. Per the original workflow: SOAPnuke was used to process the raw data, with reads discarded if the reads contained adapters or uncalled bases, had a mean Phred below 15, or lacked an exact constant-primer or identifier match. COPE v1.2.5 was used to merge high-quality paired reads, and clonotypes were defined as unique nucleotide sequences. Clonotypes were aligned to IMGT TRBV, TRBD and TRBJ reference segments using MiTCR v1.1. Analysis was restricted to V-J combinations with a frequency above 0.0001, which covered roughly 99% of repertoires. A TCS score was defined as the ratio of F50 (clonal expansion) to E x V (chaos), with BLOSUM62-based TCRdist applied between CDR3 peptides within each V-J. Welch's t-statistics and random forest reduced fewer than 550 V-J features to about 13, which were used in a naive Bayes classifier (R e1071). The raw public data were reprocessed by TCRdb itself: fastp quality trimming at Q25, MiXCR clonotype calling, in-frame beta chains only. Each record represents a unique CDR3 protein, reported with the most common genes and DNA among its rows. These V and J calls are TCRdb output, not the study's own analysis. This sample has around 540,000 distinct CDR3 sequences in its table, and about 15% of those were observed once. Jointly, the top ten make up 25% to 30% of the sample.

The investigation overall reported the following: In validation, the model predicted progression to ophthalmopathy with approximately 71% sensitivity and approximately 74% specificity, a median of about 6.7 months before onset. Most expanded thyroid clonotypes (frequency above 0.001) were also found in blood, which suggests that blood repertoires may mirror thyroid immune responses. Ophthalmopathy was separated from stable hyperthyroidism by a 13 V-J signature model, with around 88% sensitivity and 81% to 82% specificity obtained in cross-validation and 80%/75% obtained in testing. Sample size was not statistically predetermined, and investigators were not blinded to group allocation.

About this clonotype itself: The antigen it recognizes is unknown. Base qualities are not recorded, but no much larger clone differs from it by a single base.

Ophthalmopathy patients had moderately to severely active disease, with a Clinical Activity Score of 3 or more, a NOSPECS grade of 4 or more, and a disease duration of less than 3 months. Any patient with an uncontrolled infection, another autoimmune disease, pregnancy or lactation was excluded. Diagnoses relied on clinical symptoms, serum thyroxine and TRAb, thyroid ultrasound and orbital computed tomography. PBMCs were isolated from about 9.1 ml of fresh peripheral blood by Ficoll-Paque density gradient centrifugation. Total RNA was extracted with Trizol reagent, and quality was checked on an Agilent 2100 Bioanalyzer.

The sequencing input was blood. The chain is encoded by TRBV2 joined to TRBJ1-1; tentative D gene TRBD1, with 5 bases matching. This receptor was obtained from a woman aged 25 to 39 with Graves' ophthalmopathy. The nucleotide sequence is TGTGCCAGCAGCAAGGGGATGAACACTGAAGCTTTCTTT. Its protein reads: CASSKGMNTEAFF.